These T cell receptor beta chains were read from a single sample in a study of blood T cell repertoires in COVID-19. Measured with immunoSEQ multiplex PCR; TCRdb has only the in-frame clones, and not every one. This table has 130,000 to 150,000 clones, over 60% appearing once. The sample comprised peripheral blood. All receptors come from a man older than 75 with acute or convalescent COVID-19. CDR3s include the opening cysteine and the closing phenylalanine or tryptophan.

TRBJ2-7 TRBV6-6 CASLEDRMGYEQYF
TRBJ2-5 TRBV7-9 CASSFTGRETQYF
TRBJ2-1 TRBV6-6 CASSYTSVNEQFF
TRBJ1-6 TRBV10-3 CAISLDRGLSPLHF
TRBJ2-7 TRBV7-8 CASSRGGTGVYGYF
TRBJ1-1 TRBV7-6 CASSLDGYTEAFF
TRBJ1-1 TRBV2 CASSGLRAGTEAFF
TRBJ1-2 TRBV28 CASTRRSAYGYTF
TRBJ2-1 TRBV7-2 CASSSQRGGNNEQFF
TRBJ2-5 TRBV2 CASTKEVRGETQYF
TRBJ2-7 TRBV18 CASSPRGQGYEQYF
TRBJ1-2 TRBV6-5 CASSPQGHLGYGYTF
TRBJ1-4 TRBV4-3 CASSQDLGARPGKLFF
TRBJ2-3 TRBV19 CASSTVAGATDTQYF
TRBJ1-6 TRBV9 CASSLTDSGSDSPLHF
TRBJ2-3 TRBV7-9 CASSHPSGGATDTQYF
TRBJ2-7 TRBV7-2 CASSPGTGAYEQYF
TRBJ1-1 TRBV5-1 CASSSSNPTEAFF
TRBJ2-7 TRBV6-4 CASTRAAPYEQYF
TRBJ1-6 TRBV10-3 CASQDSSYNSPLHF
TRBJ2-5 TRBV20-1 CSASGASGTMSGETQYF
TRBJ1-5 TRBV20-1 CSASTGQYNQPQHF
TRBJ1-3 TRBV7-2 CASSLGRGFNTIYF
TRBJ2-2 TRBV19 CASSIDSRGSGELFF
TRBJ1-2 TRBV24-1 CATSDHGQGDGYTF
TRBJ1-1 TRBV18 CASSLGQGNTEAFF
TRBJ1-4 TRBV9 CASSVESGVLNEKLFF
TRBJ1-1 TRBV5-1 CASRRKGETRTEAFF
TRBJ2-5 TRBV5-1 CASMRLAGGSGETQYF
TRBJ1-1 TRBV4-2 CASSQDGNRGNTEAFF
TRBJ1-6 TRBV2 CASRADRAGSPLHF
TRBJ1-2 TRBV9 CASSVNSRGDNGYTF
TRBJ1-1 TRBV18 CASSPALLRGGTEAFF
TRBJ1-4 TRBV18 CASSLAPATNEKLFF
TRBJ1-1 TRBV30 CAWSGQGMNTEAFF